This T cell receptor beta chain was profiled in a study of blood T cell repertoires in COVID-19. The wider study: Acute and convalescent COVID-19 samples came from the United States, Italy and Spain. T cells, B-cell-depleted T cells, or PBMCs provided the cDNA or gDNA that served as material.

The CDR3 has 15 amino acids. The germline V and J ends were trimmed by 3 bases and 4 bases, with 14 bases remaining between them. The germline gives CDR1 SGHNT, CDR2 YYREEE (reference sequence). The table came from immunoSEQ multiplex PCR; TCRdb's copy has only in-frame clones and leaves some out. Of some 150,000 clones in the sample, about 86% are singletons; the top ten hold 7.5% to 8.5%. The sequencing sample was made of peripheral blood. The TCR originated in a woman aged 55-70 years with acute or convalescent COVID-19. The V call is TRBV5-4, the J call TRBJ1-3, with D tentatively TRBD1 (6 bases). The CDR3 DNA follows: TGTGCCAGCAGCTCGAACAGGGACGCAGGAAACACCATATATTTT. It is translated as CASSSNRDAGNTIYF.